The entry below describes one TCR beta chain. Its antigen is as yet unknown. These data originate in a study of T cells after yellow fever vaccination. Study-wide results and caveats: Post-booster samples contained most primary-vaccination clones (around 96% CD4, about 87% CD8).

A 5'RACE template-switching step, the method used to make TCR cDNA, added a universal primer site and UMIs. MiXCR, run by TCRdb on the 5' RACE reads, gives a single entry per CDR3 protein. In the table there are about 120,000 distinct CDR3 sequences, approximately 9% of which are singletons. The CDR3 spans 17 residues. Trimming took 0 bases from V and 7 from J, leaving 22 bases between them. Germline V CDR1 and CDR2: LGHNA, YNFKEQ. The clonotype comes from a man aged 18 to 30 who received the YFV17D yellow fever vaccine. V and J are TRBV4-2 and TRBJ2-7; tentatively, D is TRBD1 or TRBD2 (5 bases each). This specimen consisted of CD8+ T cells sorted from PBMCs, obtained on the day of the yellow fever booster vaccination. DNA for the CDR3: TGTGCCAGCAGCCAAGATCGGCGTCTCGACTCGAGGGGTGAGCAGTACTTC. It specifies CASSQDRRLDSRGEQYF.